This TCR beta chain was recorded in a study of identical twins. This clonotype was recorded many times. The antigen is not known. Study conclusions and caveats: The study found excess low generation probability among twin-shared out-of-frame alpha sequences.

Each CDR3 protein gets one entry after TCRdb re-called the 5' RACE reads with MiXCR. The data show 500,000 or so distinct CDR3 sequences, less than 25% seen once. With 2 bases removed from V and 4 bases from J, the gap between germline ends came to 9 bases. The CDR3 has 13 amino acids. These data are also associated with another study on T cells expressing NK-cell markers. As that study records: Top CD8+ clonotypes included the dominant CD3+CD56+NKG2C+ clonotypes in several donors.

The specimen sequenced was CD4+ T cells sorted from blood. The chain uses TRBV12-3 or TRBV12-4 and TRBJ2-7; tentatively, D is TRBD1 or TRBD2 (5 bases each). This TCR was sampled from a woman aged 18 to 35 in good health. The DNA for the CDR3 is TGTGCCAGCAGTTTACGGGGCCAGTACGAGCAGTACTTC. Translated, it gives CASSLRGQYEQYF.